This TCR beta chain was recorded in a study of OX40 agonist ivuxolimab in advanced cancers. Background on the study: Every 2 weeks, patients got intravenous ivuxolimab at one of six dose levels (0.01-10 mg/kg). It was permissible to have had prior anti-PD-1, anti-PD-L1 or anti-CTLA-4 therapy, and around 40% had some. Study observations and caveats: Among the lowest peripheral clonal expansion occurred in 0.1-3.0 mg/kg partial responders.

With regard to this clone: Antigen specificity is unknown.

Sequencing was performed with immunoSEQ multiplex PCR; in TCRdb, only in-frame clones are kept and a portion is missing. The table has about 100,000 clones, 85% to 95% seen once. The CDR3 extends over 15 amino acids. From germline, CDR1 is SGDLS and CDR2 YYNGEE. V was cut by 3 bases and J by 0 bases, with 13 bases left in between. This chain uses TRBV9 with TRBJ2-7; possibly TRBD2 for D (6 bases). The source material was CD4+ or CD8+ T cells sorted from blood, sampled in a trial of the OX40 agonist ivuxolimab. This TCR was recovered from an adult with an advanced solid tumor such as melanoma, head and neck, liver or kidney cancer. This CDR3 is CASSASPGSSYEQYF. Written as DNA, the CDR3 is TGTGCCAGCAGCGCGAGCCCCGGGAGCTCCTACGAGCAGTACTTC.